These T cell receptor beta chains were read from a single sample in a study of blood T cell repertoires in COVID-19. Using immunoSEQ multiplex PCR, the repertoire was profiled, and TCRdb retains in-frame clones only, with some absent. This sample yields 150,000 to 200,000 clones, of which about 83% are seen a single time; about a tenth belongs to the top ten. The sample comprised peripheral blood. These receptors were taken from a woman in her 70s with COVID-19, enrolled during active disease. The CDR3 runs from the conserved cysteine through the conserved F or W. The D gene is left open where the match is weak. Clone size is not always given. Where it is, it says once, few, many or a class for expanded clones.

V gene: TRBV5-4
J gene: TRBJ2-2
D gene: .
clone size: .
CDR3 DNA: TGTGCCAGCAGCCCCCCTCTGTGGGGGAGGCTAGGGTCCACCGGGGAGCTGTTTTTT
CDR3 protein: CASSPPLWGRLGSTGELFF

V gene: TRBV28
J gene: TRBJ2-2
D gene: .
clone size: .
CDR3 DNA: TGTGCCAGCAGTATCCCAGGGCTCGCCGGGGAGCTGTTTTTT
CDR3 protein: CASSIPGLAGELFF

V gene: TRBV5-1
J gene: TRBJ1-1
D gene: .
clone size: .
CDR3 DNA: TGCGCCAGCAGCTCCAACCGGGGATCAATGAACACTGAAGCTTTCTTT
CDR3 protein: CASSSNRGSMNTEAFF

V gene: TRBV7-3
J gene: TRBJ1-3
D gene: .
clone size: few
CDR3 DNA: TGTGCCAGCAGCTTAACCGGCTCTGGAAACACCATATATTTT
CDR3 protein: CASSLTGSGNTIYF

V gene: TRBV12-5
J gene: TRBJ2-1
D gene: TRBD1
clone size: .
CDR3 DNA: TGTGCTAGTGGTTTGGGCCGGGACAGGAACAATGAGCAGTTCTTC
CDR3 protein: CASGLGRDRNNEQFF

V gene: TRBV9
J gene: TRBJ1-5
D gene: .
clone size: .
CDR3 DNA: TGTGCCAGCAGCGTAGACATGGATCAGCCCCAGCATTTT
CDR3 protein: CASSVDMDQPQHF

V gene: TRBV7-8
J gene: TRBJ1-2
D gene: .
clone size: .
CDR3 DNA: TGTGCCAGCAGCTTCATCAGTCGGGGGAACTATGGCTACACCTTC
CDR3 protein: CASSFISRGNYGYTF

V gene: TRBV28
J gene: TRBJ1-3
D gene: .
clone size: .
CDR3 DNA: TGTGCCAGCAGTTCATACCCCCCTGGGGGCAGCAACTCTGGAAACACCATATATTTT
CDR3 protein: CASSSYPPGGSNSGNTIYF

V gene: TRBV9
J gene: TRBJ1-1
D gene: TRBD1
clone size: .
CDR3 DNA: TGTGCCAGCAGCGCCCGGGACAGGGGGCCCCACACTGAAGCTTTCTTT
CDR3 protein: CASSARDRGPHTEAFF

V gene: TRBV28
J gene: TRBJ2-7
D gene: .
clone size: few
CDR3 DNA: TGTGCCAGCAGTGAGGGGGTACACGAGCAGTACTTC
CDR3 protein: CASSEGVHEQYF

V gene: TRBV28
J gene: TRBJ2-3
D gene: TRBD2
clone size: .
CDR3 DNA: TGTGCCAGCAGTTTACCCGGGGGGGGGACAGATACGCAGTATTTT
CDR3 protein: CASSLPGGGTDTQYF

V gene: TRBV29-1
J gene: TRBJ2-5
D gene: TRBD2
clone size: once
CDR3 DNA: TGCAGCGTTAGGACTAGCCGGGGAGAGACCCAGTACTTC
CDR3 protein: CSVRTSRGETQYF

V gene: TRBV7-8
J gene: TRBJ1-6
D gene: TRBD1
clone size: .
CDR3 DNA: TGTGCCAGCAGCTTAAGGGACAGGGGGAACTCCTATAATTCACCCCTCCACTTT
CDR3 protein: CASSLRDRGNSYNSPLHF

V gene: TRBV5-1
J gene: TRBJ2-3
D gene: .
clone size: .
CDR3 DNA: TGCGCCAGCAGCTTGGAGCGGGGCACAGATACGCAGTATTTT
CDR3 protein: CASSLERGTDTQYF

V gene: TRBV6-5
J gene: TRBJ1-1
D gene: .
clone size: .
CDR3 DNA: TGTGCCAGCAGTTACTCGAGGTTGAACACTGAAGCTTTCTTT
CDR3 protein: CASSYSRLNTEAFF

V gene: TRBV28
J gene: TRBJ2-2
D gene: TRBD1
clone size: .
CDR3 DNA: TGTGCCAGCATTAGAACAGGGGTAAGGGCCGGGGAGCTGTTTTTT
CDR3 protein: CASIRTGVRAGELFF

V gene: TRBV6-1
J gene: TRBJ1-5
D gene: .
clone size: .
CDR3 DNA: TGTGCCAGCAGTGAAGGCCCCGGGTGGCCCGGGCCCCAGCATTTT
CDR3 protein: CASSEGPGWPGPQHF

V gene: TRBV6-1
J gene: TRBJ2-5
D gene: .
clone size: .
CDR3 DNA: TGTGCCAGCAGTGAAGTAGGACCGGGGATGACCCAGTACTTC
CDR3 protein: CASSEVGPGMTQYF

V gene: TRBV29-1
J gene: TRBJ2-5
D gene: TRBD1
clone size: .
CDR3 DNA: TGCAGCGTTCCCCCGACAGGGAGAGAGACCCAGTACTTC
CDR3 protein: CSVPPTGRETQYF

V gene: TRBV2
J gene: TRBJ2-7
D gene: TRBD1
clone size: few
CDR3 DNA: TGTGCCAGCAAGGGACAGGGGGCGTCCTACGAGCAGTACTTC
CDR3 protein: CASKGQGASYEQYF

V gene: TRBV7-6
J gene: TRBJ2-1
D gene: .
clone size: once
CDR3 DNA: TGTGCCAGCAGTTCATTAGGGGGGGACTCACGGGGTTACAATGAGCAGTTCTTC
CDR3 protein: CASSSLGGDSRGYNEQFF

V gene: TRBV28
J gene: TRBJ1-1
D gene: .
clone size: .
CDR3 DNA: TGTGCCAGCAGTTTATGGAGGGAGCAGGCCCCTGAAGCTTTCTTT
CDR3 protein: CASSLWREQAPEAFF

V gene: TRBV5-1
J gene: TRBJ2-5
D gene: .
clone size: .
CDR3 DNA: TGCGCCAGCAGCTTGGCGGAGGGGAGAGGAGAGACCCAGTACTTC
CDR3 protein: CASSLAEGRGETQYF

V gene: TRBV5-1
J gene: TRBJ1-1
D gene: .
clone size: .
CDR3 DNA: TGCGCCAGCAGCTTCGACGGAGACCCGAACACTGAAGCTTTCTTT
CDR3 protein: CASSFDGDPNTEAFF

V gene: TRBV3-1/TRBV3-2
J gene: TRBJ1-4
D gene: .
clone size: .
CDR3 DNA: TGTGCCAGCAGCCAAGATTTAGGGGGGGATGAAAAACTGTTTTTT
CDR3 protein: CASSQDLGGDEKLFF

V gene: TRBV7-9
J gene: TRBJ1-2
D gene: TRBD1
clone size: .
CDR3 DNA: TGTGCCAGCAGCCGGGGACAGGGGGCGCGTGGCTACACCTTC
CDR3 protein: CASSRGQGARGYTF

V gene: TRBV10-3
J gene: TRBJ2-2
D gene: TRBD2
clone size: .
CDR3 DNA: TGTGCCATCAGGGCGATGACTAGCGGGGGGCACGCCGGGGAGCTGTTTTTT
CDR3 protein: CAIRAMTSGGHAGELFF

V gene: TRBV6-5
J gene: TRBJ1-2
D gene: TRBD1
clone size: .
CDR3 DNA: TGTGCCAGCAGACAGGGGATGGGCTATGGCTACACCTTC
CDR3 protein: CASRQGMGYGYTF

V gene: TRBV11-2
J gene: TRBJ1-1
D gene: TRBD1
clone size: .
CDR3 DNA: TGTGCCAGCAGCCTAAAGACAGGGCACACTGAAGCTTTCTTT
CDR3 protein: CASSLKTGHTEAFF

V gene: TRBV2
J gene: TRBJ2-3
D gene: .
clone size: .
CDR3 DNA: TGTGCCAGCAGGTATCAGAGCACAGATACGCAGTATTTT
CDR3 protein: CASRYQSTDTQYF

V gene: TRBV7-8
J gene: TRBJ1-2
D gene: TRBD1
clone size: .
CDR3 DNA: TGTGCCAGCAGCTTAGCTTTTTGGGAACAGGGGTCTGCCTATGGCTACACCTTC
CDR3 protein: CASSLAFWEQGSAYGYTF

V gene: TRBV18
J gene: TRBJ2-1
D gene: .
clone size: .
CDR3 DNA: TGTGCCAGCTCACCTGCAGGGAAAGGGCATACCTACAATGAGCAGTTCTTC
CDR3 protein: CASSPAGKGHTYNEQFF

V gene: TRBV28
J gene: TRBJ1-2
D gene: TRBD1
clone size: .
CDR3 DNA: TGTGCCAGCAGAATGGGACAGAACTATGGCTACACCTTC
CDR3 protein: CASRMGQNYGYTF

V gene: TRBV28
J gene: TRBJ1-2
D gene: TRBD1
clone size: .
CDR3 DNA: TGTGCCACTCAACGAGGGGGCCTCGACTATGGCTACACCTTC
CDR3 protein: CATQRGGLDYGYTF

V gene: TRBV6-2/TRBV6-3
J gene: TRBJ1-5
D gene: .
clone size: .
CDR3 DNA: TGTGCCAGCAGTCCGTGGGGAGGGGGCAATCAGCCCCAGCATTTT
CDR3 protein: CASSPWGGGNQPQHF

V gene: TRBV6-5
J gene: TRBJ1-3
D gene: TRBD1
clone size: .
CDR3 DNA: TGTGCCAGTACCCCCACAGGGGGCCCGCGAAACACCATATATTTT
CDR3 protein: CASTPTGGPRNTIYF

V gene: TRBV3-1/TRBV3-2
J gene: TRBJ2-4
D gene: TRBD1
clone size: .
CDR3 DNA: TGTGCCAGCAGCCAAGTCAGGGGGAACATTCAGTACTTC
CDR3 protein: CASSQVRGNIQYF

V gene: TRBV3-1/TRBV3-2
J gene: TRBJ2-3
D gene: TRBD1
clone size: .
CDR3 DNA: TGTGCCAGCAGCCAAGAATCGACAGGGGGTTTTGCAGATACGCAGTATTTT
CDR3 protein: CASSQESTGGFADTQYF

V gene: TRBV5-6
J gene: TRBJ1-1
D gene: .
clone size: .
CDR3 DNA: TGTGCCAGCAGCCGCTGGGCAGGGTCGGTTGGGACTGAAGCTTTCTTT
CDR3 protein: CASSRWAGSVGTEAFF

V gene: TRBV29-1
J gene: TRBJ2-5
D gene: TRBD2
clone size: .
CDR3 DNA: TGCAGCGTTGGGACTAGAGGAGAGACCCAGTACTTC
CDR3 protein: CSVGTRGETQYF

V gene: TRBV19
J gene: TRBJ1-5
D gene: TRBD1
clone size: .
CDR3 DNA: TGTGCCAGTAGTCCACGGACAGGGCTGAATCAGCCCCAGCATTTT
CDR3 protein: CASSPRTGLNQPQHF

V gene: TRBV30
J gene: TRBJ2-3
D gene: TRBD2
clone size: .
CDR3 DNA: TGTGCCTGGAGTGTCGCGCGGGGGGCCACAGATACGCAGTATTTT
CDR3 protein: CAWSVARGATDTQYF

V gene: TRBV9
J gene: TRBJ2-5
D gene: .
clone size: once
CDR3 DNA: TGTGCCAGCAGCGTAGGTTGGGGAGGTCTCCAAGAGACCCAGTACTTC
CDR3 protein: CASSVGWGGLQETQYF

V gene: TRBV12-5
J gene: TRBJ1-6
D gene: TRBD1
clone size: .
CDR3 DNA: TGTGCTAGTTCACAGGGGAATAATTCACCCCTCCACTTT
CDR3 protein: CASSQGNNSPLHF

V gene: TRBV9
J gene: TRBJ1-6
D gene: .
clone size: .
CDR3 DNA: TGTGCCAGCAACTCTGCCCTACCTAATTCACCCCTCCACTTT
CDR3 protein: CASNSALPNSPLHF

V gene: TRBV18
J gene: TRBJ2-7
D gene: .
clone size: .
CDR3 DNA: TGTGCCAGCTCACCAGAAACAGGGTCGGGGGAGCAGTACTTC
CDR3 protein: CASSPETGSGEQYF

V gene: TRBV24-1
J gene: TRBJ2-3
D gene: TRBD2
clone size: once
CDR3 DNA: TGTGCCACCAGTGGACGGGGGGGCGGCACAGATACGCAGTATTTT
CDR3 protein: CATSGRGGGTDTQYF

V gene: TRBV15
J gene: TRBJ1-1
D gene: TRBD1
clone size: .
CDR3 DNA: TGTGCCACCAGCAGAGATCGAACAGGGGGAACTTTCTTT
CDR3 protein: CATSRDRTGGTFF

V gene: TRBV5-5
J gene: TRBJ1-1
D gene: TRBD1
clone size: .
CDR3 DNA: TGTGCCAGCAGCTTGTACCTGGGACAGTTGAACACTGAAGCTTTCTTT
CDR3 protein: CASSLYLGQLNTEAFF

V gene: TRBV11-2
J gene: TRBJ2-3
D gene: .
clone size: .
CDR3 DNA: TGTGCCAGCAGCTTAGATGCCCAGGACTATGATACGCAGTATTTT
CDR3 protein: CASSLDAQDYDTQYF

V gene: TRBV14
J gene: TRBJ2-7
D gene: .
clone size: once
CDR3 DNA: TGTGCCAGCAGCCAATCTTCCAGACTTTACTTCTCCTACGAGCAGTACTTC
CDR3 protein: CASSQSSRLYFSYEQYF

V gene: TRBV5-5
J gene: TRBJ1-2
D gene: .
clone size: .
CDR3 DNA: TGTGCCAGCAGCTTAACAGTTAACTATGGCTACACCTTC
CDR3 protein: CASSLTVNYGYTF

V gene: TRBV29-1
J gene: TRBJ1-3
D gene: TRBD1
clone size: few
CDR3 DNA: TGCAGCGTCACAGGGGCATTCTCTGGAAACACCATATATTTT
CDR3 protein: CSVTGAFSGNTIYF